Given below is one TCR beta chain in context. The antigen remains unidentified. The source of the sample is a study of cytomegalovirus exposure and HLA in healthy donors. Overall study results and limits: Later analysis placed DRB1 highest and HLA-C lowest in TCR association rates, which differed by HLA locus. It was reported that TCR beta sequences correctly inferred the HLA-A and HLA-B alleles for most subjects. A missense DCLRE1C variant was associated with V- and J-gene trimming of TCR beta chains in a later analysis, and an independent cohort replicated the association.

The CDR3 is made up of 12 amino acids. CDR1 and CDR2 from the germline V gene are MDHEN and SYDVKM. In nominal health when sampled, donors likely had unrecorded immune exposures nonetheless. Amplification used 60 Vbeta primers and 13 Jbeta primers. Method: immunoSEQ multiplex PCR; TCRdb's copy keeps in-frame clones and lacks some. The data contain around 97,000 clones, roughly 66% of them seen just once; the ten biggest clones take up around 3.5%. This chain joins TRBV28 and TRBJ2-5, with a tentative D call TRBD2 (6 bases). Near its end, the DNA agrees better with TRBJ2-7, so the J call may be wrong. This receptor was obtained from a woman aged 45-65 years in good health and CMV-seronegative. The sequenced sample was PBMCs. CDR3 sequence: CASSSAGYEQYF. In DNA form, the CDR3 reads TGTGCCAGCAGCTCAGCGGGCTACGAGCAGTACTTC.